The rows below give T cell receptor beta chains drawn from one sample of a study of blood T cells in healthy people across ages. TCRdb itself ran the 5' RACE reads through MiXCR, one entry per CDR3 protein. The profile shows about 700,000 distinct CDR3 sequences, approximately 30% of them singletons. The sequencing sample was made of blood. The source of these receptors is a woman over 75 in good health. Both conserved end residues are part of each CDR3. D genes are given only for firm matches. Size tells how often a clone was seen (once, few, many) or the class of an expanded clone, and some rows leave it out.

V gene	D gene	J gene	clone size	CDR3 length	CDR3 DNA	CDR3 protein
TRBV29-1	TRBD2	TRBJ2-5	.	17	TGCAGCGTTGAAGACGGGCTAGCGGGAGGGTTTGGAGAGACCCAGTACTTC	CSVEDGLAGGFGETQYF
TRBV7-9	.	TRBJ1-2	few	17	TGTGCCAGCAGCTTAGCGGTACGAGTGACTACTAACTATGGCTACACCTTC	CASSLAVRVTTNYGYTF
TRBV13	TRBD1	TRBJ2-7	many	14	TGTGCCAGCAGCCCTCGACAGGGGGCCTACGAGCAGTACTTC	CASSPRQGAYEQYF
TRBV5-1	TRBD1	TRBJ1-1	.	15	TGCGCCAGCAGCTCGCAGACAGGGATGAACACTGAAGCTTTCTTT	CASSSQTGMNTEAFF
TRBV7-9	TRBD1	TRBJ1-1	few	15	TGTGCCAGCGGGAAACCGACAGGGATAGACACTGAAGCTTTCTTT	CASGKPTGIDTEAFF
TRBV9	TRBD2	TRBJ2-5	once	17	TGTGCCAGCAGCGTTCCAAGCGGGGGGTTTGGGCAAGAGACCCAGTACTTC	CASSVPSGGFGQETQYF
TRBV10-3	TRBD1	TRBJ1-2	many	14	TGTGCCATCATGTGGACAGGGCTAGGCTATGGCTACACCTTC	CAIMWTGLGYGYTF
TRBV20-1	.	TRBJ2-1	.	17	TGCAGTGCTAGAGGGTTAAGCGGATTCACCTCCTACAATGAGCAGTTCTTC	CSARGLSGFTSYNEQFF
TRBV20-1	.	TRBJ2-7	.	12	TGCAGTGCTACGGACTCTCAGCCCGAGCAGTACTTC	CSATDSQPEQYF
TRBV6-2/TRBV6-3	TRBD1	TRBJ1-2	many	13	TGTGCCAGCAGGAGGACAGGGGGCGATGGCTACACCTTC	CASRRTGGDGYTF
TRBV4-3	TRBD1	TRBJ2-7	many	13	TGCGCCAGCAGCGCGACAGGGAAATCCGAGCAGTACTTC	CASSATGKSEQYF
TRBV12-3/TRBV12-4	.	TRBJ1-5	once	14	TGTGCCAGCAGTTTATCGCAGGATTCTCAGCCCCAGCATTTT	CASSLSQDSQPQHF
TRBV5-1	TRBD2	TRBJ2-3	few	15	TGCGCCAGCAGCTCCGGGACTAGCGACACAGATACGCAGTATTTT	CASSSGTSDTDTQYF
TRBV5-6	TRBD1	TRBJ1-2	many	13	TGTGCCAGCAGCTTCGGACAGGGGCATGACTACACCTTC	CASSFGQGHDYTF
TRBV30	.	TRBJ1-5	.	13	TGTGCCTGGAGTGTGGGTCAGGACCAGCCCCAGCATTTT	CAWSVGQDQPQHF
TRBV9	TRBD2	TRBJ2-1	many	17	TGTGCCAGCAGCGTGACTAGCGGGGGACCCGCGTACAATGAGCAGTTCTTC	CASSVTSGGPAYNEQFF
TRBV7-9	.	TRBJ2-7	many	16	TGTGCCAGCAGCAGTTTTAGCGGGGACAGCTCCTACGAGCAGTACTTC	CASSSFSGDSSYEQYF
TRBV6-2/TRBV6-3	.	TRBJ2-5	many	13	TGTGCCAGCAGTCGGGACTGGGAAGAGACCCAGTACTTC	CASSRDWEETQYF
TRBV29-1	.	TRBJ2-5	many	15	TGCAGCGTTGAGAGGATCCAAGGGGCCGGGGAGACCCAGTACTTC	CSVERIQGAGETQYF
TRBV27	TRBD1	TRBJ2-7	.	15	TGTGCCAGCAGATTCTCAGGGGGCGCTTCGTACGAGCAGTACTTC	CASRFSGGASYEQYF
TRBV5-1	.	TRBJ2-3	.	14	TGCGCCAGCAGCTTTGTCGGGAGCCCAGATACGCAGTATTTT	CASSFVGSPDTQYF
TRBV12-3/TRBV12-4	.	TRBJ2-7	.	15	TGTGCCAGCAGCACCGGGACAAGACTTTTATCCGAGCAGTACTTC	CASSTGTRLLSEQYF
TRBV6-5	TRBD1	TRBJ2-7	many	15	TGTGCCAGCAGTTACGCCCCGACAGGGGCCTACGAGCAGTACTTC	CASSYAPTGAYEQYF
TRBV5-1	TRBD2	TRBJ2-1	.	16	TGCGCCAGCAGCGACGATCTAGCGGGGCTATACAATGAGCAGTTCTTC	CASSDDLAGLYNEQFF
TRBV10-3	.	TRBJ2-5	many	11	TGTGCCATCTCCACCCGGGAGACCCAGTACTTC	CAISTRETQYF
TRBV5-1	.	TRBJ2-2	many	15	TGCGCCAGCAGCCCCCTCACGACATACACCGGGGAGCTGTTTTTT	CASSPLTTYTGELFF
TRBV7-2	.	TRBJ1-2	.	14	TGTGCCATTCGCGACGGGACCTCTAACTATGGCTACACCTTC	CAIRDGTSNYGYTF
TRBV20-1	.	TRBJ1-4	many	14	TGCAGCCCCTCCCTGGGGGCGGCTAATGAAAAACTGTTTTTT	CSPSLGAANEKLFF
TRBV20-1	TRBD2	TRBJ2-7	.	18	TGCAGTGCTAGGGGACTAGCGGGGGGCAGCTCCTCCTACAATGAGCAGTACTTC	CSARGLAGGSSSYNEQYF
TRBV7-2	.	TRBJ2-4	many	15	TGTGCCAGCAGCCGGGAGTCACAGGGCAAAAACATTCAGTACTTC	CASSRESQGKNIQYF
TRBV20-1	.	TRBJ1-6	many	14	TGCAGTGCTAGAGGACAGACTAATGGTTCACCCCTCCACTTT	CSARGQTNGSPLHF
TRBV28	TRBD2	TRBJ2-3	.	14	TGTGCCAGCAGTTCTAGCGGGAGCTTGGATACGCAGTATTTT	CASSSSGSLDTQYF
TRBV4-1	.	TRBJ2-5	.	14	TGCGCCAGCAGCCAAGTAGTCAGGGGTCAGACCCAGTACTTC	CASSQVVRGQTQYF
TRBV6-6	TRBD2	TRBJ2-7	.	17	TGTGCCAGCAGTTACTGGCCCAGAGAGCGGGGCTCCTACGAGCAGTACTTC	CASSYWPRERGSYEQYF
TRBV7-2	TRBD1	TRBJ2-7	many	16	TGTGCCAGCAGCTTAGCGGTGACAGGGGACTCCTACGAGCAGTACTTC	CASSLAVTGDSYEQYF
TRBV20-1	.	TRBJ1-1	.	12	TGCAGTGCCGAGCGCACTCCCACTGAAGCTTTCTTT	CSAERTPTEAFF
TRBV7-9	.	TRBJ2-1	many	14	TGTGCCAGCAGCTTTGGGGGCCCCCAATCAGAGCAGTTCTTC	CASSFGGPQSEQFF
TRBV6-2/TRBV6-3	TRBD1	TRBJ2-7	many	18	TGTGCCAGCAGCAGCCTTCCGGGACAGGGGCCCCGCTCCTACGAGCAGTACTTC	CASSSLPGQGPRSYEQYF
TRBV6-2/TRBV6-3	.	TRBJ1-2	.	13	TGTGCCAGCAGTATACAGGCGGGCTATGGCTACACCTTC	CASSIQAGYGYTF
TRBV20-1	.	TRBJ1-4	few	14	TGCAGTGCTAGACCACCCGGGCAGGGTGAAAAACTGTTTTTT	CSARPPGQGEKLFF